A single sample gave rise to the 4 T cell receptor beta chains below, sequenced in a study of OX40 agonist ivuxolimab in advanced cancers. Sequencing used immunoSEQ multiplex PCR; TCRdb keeps in-frame clones, though not all of them. The data show around 80,000 clones, roughly 86% seen once. This sample comprised CD4+ or CD8+ T cells sorted from blood, obtained in a trial of the OX40 agonist ivuxolimab. The receptor set was obtained from an adult with an advanced solid tumor such as melanoma, head and neck, liver or kidney cancer.

The chain is built from TRBV19 and TRBJ1-3; D gene ambiguous. The V end lost 7 bases, the J end lost 4 bases, and 11 bases lay between the germline ends. Per germline, CDR1 LNHDA and CDR2 SQIVND (reference sequence). The CDR3 covers 13 residues. CDR3 nucleotides: TGTGCCAGTATCCCACCTCGGGGAAACACCATATATTTT. Amino acids: CASIPPRGNTIYF.

This clone has a single count. The genes are TRBV10-3 and TRBJ2-4; D not certain. The V gene lost 4 bases and the J gene lost 6 bases, with 7 bases spanning the gap. Germline CDR1 and CDR2: ENHRY and SYGVKD. This CDR3 is 12 amino acids long. CDR3 residues: CAISGEGNIQYF. In DNA, the CDR3 is TGTGCCATCAGTGGAGAAGGAAACATTCAGTACTTC.

The V call is TRBV18, the J call TRBJ2-5; D unclear. Trimming removed 0 bases at V and 2 bases at J, with 10 bases between. The CDR3 extends over 15 amino acids. Germline V gene data show CDR1 as KGHSH and CDR2 as LQKENI. The CDR3 region is CASSPPDARQETQYF. In DNA, the CDR3 is TGTGCCAGCTCACCACCGGACGCGAGACAAGAGACCCAGTACTTC.

The genes are TRBV5-1 and TRBJ2-2, with 8 positions matching TRBD1. The CDR3 spans 15 residues. The V segment lost 5 bases and the J segment 3 bases; nucleotides outside the gene matches: 6. The V gene's germline CDR1 is SGHRS and CDR2 YFSETQ. Written as DNA, the CDR3 is TGCGCCAGCAGTTTGACAGGGGTGGACACCGGGGAGCTGTTTTTT. It encodes CASSLTGVDTGELFF.